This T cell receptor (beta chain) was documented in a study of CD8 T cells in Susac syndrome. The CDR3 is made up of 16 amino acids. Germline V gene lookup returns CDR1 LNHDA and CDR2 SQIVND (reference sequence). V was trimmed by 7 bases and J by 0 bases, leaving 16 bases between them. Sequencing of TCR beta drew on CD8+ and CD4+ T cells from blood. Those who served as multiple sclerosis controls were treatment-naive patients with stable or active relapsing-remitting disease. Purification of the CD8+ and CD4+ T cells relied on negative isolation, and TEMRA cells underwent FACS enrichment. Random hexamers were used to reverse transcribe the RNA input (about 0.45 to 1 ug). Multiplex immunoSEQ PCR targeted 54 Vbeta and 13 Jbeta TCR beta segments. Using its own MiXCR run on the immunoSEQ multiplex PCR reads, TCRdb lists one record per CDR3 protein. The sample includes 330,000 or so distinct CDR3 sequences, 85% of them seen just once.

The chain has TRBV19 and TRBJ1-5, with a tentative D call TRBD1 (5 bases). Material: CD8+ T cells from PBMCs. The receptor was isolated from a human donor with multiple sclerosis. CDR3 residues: CASIAGTEYSNQPQHF. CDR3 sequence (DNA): TGTGCCAGTATTGCCGGGACCGAGTATAGCAATCAGCCCCAGCATTTT.